The present entry profiles one TCR beta chain with its context. The data derive from a study of blood T cell repertoires in COVID-19. On the study more broadly: T cells, B-cell-depleted T cells, or PBMCs supplied cDNA or gDNA.

In the authors' workflow: Amplifying reference gene primers gave estimates of nucleated cell counts. Profiling relied on immunoSEQ multiplex PCR, and the TCRdb table lists in-frame clones only, not all of them. V and J calls and clone size are given by that table; D and trimming were obtained from the DNA. The sample includes some 140,000 clones, around 81% of them seen just once. The sequenced sample consisted of peripheral blood. The TCR sequence derives from a woman aged 55 to 70 with active or convalescent COVID-19.

The CDR3 DNA reads TGCGCCAGCAGCCAGGGGTTGGGTAACACCGGGGAGCTGTTTTTT. It codes for CASSQGLGNTGELFF. The chain employs TRBV5-1 and TRBJ2-2; weak D call: TRBD1 (6 bases). Germline CDR1 SGHRS, CDR2 YFSETQ. The CDR3 consists of 15 residues. V was shortened by 4 bases and J by 2 bases, with 12 bases between the two germline ends.